This T cell receptor (beta chain) appears in the sequencing data of a study of cytomegalovirus exposure and HLA in healthy donors. Study-level background: It was reported in a later analysis that the 90 to 150 validation repertoires used the same platform as the 666 first-cohort repertoires.

The method was immunoSEQ multiplex PCR; TCRdb's version includes in-frame clones alone and lacks a portion of them. Of about 65,000 clones listed, about 94% are singletons. Sequences were obtained from PBMCs. This TCR came from a man between 18 and 29 years old in good health and CMV-seropositive.

The CDR3 region is CASSQRDTFTGELFF. The CDR3 DNA sequence: TGCGCCAGCAGCCAACGGGACACATTCACCGGGGAGCTGTTTTTT. The gene calls are TRBV4-1 and TRBJ2-2; weak D call: TRBD1 (6 bases). With 2 bases removed from V and 4 bases from J, the gap between germline ends came to 11 bases. The germline V gene encodes CDR1 MGHRA and CDR2 YSYEKL. This CDR3 spans 15 amino acids.